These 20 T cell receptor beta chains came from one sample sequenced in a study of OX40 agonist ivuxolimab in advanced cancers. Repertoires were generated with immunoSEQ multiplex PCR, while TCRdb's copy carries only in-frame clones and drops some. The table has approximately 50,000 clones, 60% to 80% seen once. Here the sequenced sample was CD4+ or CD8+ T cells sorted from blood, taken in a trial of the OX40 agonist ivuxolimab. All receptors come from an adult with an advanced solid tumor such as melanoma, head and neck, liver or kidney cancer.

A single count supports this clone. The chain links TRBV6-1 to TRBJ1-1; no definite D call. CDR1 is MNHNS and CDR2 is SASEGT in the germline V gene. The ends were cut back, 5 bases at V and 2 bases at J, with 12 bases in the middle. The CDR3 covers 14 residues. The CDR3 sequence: CASSREAGNTEAFF. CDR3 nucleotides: TGTGCCAGCAGTAGGGAGGCGGGAAACACTGAAGCTTTCTTT.

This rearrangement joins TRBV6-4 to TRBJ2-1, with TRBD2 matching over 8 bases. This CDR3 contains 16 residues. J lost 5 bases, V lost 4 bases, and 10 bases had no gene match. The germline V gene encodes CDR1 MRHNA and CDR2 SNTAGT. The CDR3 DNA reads TGTGCCAGCAGTGTGATTAGCGGGGTAGGGGACAATGAGCAGTTCTTC. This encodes CASSVISGVGDNEQFF.

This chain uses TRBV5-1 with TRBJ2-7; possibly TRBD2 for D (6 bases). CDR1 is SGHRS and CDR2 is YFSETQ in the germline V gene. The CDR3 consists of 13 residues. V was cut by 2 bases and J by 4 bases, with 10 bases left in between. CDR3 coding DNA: TGCGCCAGCAGCTTAACTAGCCAGTACGAGCAGTACTTC. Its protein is CASSLTSQYEQYF.

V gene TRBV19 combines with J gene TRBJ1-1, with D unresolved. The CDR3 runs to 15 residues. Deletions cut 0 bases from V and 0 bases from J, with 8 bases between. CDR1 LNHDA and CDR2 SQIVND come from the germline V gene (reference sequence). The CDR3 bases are TGTGCCAGTAGTATAGATCGGCCCCTGAACACTGAAGCTTTCTTT. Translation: CASSIDRPLNTEAFF. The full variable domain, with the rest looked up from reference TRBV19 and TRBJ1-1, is DGGITQSPKYLFRKEGQNVTLSCEQNLNHDAMYWYRQDPGQGLRLIYYSQIVNDFQKGDIAEGYSVSREKKESFPLTVTSAQKNPTAFYLCASSIDRPLNTEAFFGQGTRLTVV.

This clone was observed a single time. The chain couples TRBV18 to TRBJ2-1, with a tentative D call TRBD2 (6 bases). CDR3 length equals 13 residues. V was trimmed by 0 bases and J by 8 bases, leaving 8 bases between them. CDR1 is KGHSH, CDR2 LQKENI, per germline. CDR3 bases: TGTGCCAGCTCACCACCGGAGGGATATGAGCAGTTCTTC. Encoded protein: CASSPPEGYEQFF. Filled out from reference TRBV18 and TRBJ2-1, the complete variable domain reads NAGVMQNPRHLVRRRGQEARLRCSPMKGHSHVYWYRQLPEEGLKFMVYLQKENIIDESGMPKERFSAEFPKEGPSILRIQQVVRGDSAAYFCASSPPEGYEQFFGPGTRLTVL.

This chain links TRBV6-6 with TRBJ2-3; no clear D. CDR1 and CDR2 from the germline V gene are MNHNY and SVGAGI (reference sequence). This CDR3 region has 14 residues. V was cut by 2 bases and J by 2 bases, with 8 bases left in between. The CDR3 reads CASSYLSVTDTQYF. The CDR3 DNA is TGTGCCAGCAGTTACCTCTCTGTCACAGATACGCAGTATTTT.

DNA of the CDR3: TGTGCCAGCTCACCCGGGGGGCAACAGCCCCAGCATTTT. Residues: CASSPGGQQPQHF. This sequence joins TRBV18 and TRBJ1-5; perhaps TRBD1 as D (6 bases). Trimming took 3 bases from V and 7 from J, leaving 10 bases between them. This CDR3 is built from 13 residues. From germline, CDR1 is KGHSH and CDR2 LQKENI.

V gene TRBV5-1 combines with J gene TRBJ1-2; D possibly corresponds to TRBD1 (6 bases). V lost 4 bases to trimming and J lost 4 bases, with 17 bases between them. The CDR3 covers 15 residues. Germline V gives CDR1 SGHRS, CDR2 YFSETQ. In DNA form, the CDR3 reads TGCGCCAGCAGCCCAACAAGGGGGGAGGGCTATGGCTACACCTTC. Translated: CASSPTRGEGYGYTF.

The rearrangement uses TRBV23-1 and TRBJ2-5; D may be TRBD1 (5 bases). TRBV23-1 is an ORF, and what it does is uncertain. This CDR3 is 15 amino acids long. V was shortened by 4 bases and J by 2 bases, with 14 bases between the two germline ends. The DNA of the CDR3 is TGCGCCAGCAGTCGAGAGGACAAACGGCAAGAGACCCAGTACTTC. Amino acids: CASSREDKRQETQYF.

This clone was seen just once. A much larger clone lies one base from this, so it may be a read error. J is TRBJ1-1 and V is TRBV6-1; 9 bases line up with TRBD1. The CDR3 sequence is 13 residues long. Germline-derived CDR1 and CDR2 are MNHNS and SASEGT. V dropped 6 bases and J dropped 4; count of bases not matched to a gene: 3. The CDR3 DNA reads TGTGCCAGCAGCCAACAGGGGGCCACTGAAGCTTTCTTT. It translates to CASSQQGATEAFF.

The CDR3 nucleotides read TGTGCCAGCAGCTTAGGGGGTGCGGCCGGGGCCAAAAACATTCAGTACTTC. Its protein product is CASSLGGAAGAKNIQYF. This chain joins TRBV7-2 and TRBJ2-4; no clear D. The CDR3 runs to 17 residues. V lost 1 base to trimming and J lost 1 base, with 14 bases between them. From germline, CDR1 is SGHTA and CDR2 FQGNSA.

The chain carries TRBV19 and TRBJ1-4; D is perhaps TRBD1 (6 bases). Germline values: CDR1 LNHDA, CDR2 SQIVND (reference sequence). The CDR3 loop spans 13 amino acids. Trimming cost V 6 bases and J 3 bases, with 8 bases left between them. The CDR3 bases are TGTGCCAGTAGAAGGACAGCTAATGAAAAACTGTTTTTT. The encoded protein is CASRRTANEKLFF.

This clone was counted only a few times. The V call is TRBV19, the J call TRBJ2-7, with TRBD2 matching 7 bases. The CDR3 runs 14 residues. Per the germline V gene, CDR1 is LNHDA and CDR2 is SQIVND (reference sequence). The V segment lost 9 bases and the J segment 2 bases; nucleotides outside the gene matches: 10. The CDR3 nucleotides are TGTGCCAGCACCTCGCGGGAGCCTCCCTACGAGCAGTACTTC. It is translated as CASTSREPPYEQYF. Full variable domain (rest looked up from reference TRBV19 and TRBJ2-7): DGGITQSPKYLFRKEGQNVTLSCEQNLNHDAMYWYRQDPGQGLRLIYYSQIVNDFQKGDIAEGYSVSREKKESFPLTVTSAQKNPTAFYLCASTSREPPYEQYFGPGTRLTVT.

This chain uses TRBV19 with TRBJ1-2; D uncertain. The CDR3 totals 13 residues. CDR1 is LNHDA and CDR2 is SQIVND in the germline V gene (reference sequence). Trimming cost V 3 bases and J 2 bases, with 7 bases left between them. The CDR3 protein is CASSMTANYGYTF. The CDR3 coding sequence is TGTGCCAGTAGTATGACGGCCAACTATGGCTACACCTTC.

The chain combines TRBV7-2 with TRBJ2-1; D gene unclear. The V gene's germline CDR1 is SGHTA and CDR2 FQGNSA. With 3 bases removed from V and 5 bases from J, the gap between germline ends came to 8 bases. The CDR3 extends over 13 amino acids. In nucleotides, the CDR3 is TGTGCCAGCAGCTTGCGGCGCGACAATGAGCAGTTCTTC. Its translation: CASSLRRDNEQFF.

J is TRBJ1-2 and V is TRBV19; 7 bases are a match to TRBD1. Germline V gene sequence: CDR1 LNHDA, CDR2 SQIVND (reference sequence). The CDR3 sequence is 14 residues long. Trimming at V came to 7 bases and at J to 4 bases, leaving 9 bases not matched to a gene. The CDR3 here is CASMGPDRFYGYTF. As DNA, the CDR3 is TGTGCCAGTATGGGCCCGGACAGGTTCTATGGCTACACCTTC.

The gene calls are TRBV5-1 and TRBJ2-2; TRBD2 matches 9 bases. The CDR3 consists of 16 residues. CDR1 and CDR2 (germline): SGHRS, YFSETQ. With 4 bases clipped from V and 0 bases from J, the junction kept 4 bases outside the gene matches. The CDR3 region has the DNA TGCGCCAGCAGCAAGGGACTAGCTGCGAACACCGGGGAGCTGTTTTTT. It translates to CASSKGLAANTGELFF.

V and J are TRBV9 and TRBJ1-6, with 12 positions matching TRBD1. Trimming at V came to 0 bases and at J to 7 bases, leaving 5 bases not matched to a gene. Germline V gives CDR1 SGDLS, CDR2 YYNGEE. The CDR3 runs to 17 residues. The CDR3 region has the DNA TGTGCCAGCAGCGTAGCATCCGGGACAGGGGGCAATTCACCCCTCCACTTT. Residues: CASSVASGTGGNSPLHF.

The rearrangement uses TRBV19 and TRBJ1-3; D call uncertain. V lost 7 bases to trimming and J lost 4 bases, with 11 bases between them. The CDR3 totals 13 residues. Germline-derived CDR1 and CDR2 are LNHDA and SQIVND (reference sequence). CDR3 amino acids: CASISRGGNTIYF. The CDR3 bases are TGTGCCAGTATATCCCGAGGGGGAAACACCATATATTTT.

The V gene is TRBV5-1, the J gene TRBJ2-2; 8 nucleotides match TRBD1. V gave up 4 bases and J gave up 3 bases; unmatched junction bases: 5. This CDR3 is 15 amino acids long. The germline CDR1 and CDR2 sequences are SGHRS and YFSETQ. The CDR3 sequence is CASSTDRVYTGELFF. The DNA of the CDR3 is TGCGCCAGCAGCACGGACAGGGTCTACACCGGGGAGCTGTTTTTT.